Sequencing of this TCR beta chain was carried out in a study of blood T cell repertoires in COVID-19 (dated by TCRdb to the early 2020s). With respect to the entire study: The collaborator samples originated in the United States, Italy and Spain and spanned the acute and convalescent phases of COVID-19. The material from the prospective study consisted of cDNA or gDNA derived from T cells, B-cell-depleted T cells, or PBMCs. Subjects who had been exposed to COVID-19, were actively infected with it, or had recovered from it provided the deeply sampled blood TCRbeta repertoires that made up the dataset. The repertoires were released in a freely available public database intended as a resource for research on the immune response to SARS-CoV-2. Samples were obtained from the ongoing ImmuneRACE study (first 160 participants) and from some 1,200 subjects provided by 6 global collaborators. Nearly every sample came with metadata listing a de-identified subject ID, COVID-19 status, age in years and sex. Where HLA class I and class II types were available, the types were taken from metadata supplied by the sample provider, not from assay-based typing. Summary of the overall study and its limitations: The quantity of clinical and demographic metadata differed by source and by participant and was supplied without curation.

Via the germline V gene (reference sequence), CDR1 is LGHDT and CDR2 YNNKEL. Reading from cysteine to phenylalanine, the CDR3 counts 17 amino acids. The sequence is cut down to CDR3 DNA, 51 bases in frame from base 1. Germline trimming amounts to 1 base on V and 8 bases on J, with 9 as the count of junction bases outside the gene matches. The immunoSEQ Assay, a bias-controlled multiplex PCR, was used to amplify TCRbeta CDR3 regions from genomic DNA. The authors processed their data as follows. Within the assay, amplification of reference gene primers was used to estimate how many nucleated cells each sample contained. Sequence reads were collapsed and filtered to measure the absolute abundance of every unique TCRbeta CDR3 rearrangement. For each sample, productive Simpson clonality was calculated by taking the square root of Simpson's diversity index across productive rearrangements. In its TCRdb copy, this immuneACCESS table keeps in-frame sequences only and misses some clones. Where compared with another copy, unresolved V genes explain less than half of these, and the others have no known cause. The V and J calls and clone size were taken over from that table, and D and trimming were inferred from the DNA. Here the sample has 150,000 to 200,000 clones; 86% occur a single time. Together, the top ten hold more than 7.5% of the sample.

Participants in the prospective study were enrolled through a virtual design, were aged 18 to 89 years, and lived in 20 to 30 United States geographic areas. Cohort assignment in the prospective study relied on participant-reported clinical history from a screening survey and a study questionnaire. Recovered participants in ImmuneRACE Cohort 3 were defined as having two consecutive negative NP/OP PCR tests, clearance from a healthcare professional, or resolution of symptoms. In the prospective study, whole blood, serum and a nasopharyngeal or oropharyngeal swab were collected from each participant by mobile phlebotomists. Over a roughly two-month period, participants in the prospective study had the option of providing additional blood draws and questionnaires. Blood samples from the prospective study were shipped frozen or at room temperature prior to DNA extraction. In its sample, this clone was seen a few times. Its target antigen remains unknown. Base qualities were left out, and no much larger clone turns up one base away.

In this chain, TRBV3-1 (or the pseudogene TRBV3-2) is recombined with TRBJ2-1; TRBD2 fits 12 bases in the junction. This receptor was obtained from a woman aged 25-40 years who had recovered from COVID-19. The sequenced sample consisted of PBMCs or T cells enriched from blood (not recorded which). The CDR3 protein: CASSQVFRLAGVHEQFF. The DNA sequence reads TGTGCCAGCAGCCAAGTCTTCCGACTAGCGGGAGTTCATGAGCAGTTCTTC.